This T cell receptor (beta chain) was documented in a study of beta chain features in type 1 diabetes. Germline lookup yields CDR1 MNHNY and CDR2 SVGAGI (reference sequence). This CDR3 is 14 amino acids long. Between the trimmed V and J ends, which lost 4 bases and 8 bases, there was a span of 17 bases. CD4+ naive, central memory, regulatory and stem cell-like memory subsets were isolated by sorting on CD45RO/CCR7/CD25/CD127/CD95/CD27. Reverse transcribing all isolated RNA meant expressed TCRB transcripts were sequenced. Sequenced by immunoSEQ multiplex PCR; TCRdb stores in-frame clones only, minus some. Seen here are some 63,000 clones, roughly 60% observed once, and the top ten hold 2% to 2.5%.

Sample: Tregs from blood. The rearrangement uses TRBV6-6 and TRBJ1-2; D perhaps matches TRBD1 (6 bases). The receptor was isolated from a woman younger than 35 in good health. As DNA, the CDR3 is TGTGCCAGCAGTTCCCTGACAGGTCTAGTCGGCTACACCTTC. Translating it yields CASSSLTGLVGYTF.